Shown below are 16 T cell receptor beta chains from a single sample sequenced in a study of OX40 agonist ivuxolimab in advanced cancers. TCRdb's table, derived via immunoSEQ multiplex PCR, lists solely in-frame clones and lacks some. Of tens of thousands of clones listed, about 86% are singletons. Sequences were derived from CD4+ or CD8+ T cells sorted from blood, sampled in a trial of the OX40 agonist ivuxolimab. The receptors were gathered from an adult with an advanced solid tumor such as melanoma, head and neck, liver or kidney cancer.

This clone is a singleton in its sample. The V call is TRBV18, the J call TRBJ2-7, with TRBD1 identical over 7 bases. The CDR3 is 15 amino acids. V gave up 3 bases and J gave up 3 bases; unmatched junction bases: 8. Germline V gene lookup returns CDR1 KGHSH and CDR2 LQKENI. The CDR3 loop is CASSPTGQALYEQYF. The CDR3 nucleotides read TGTGCCAGCTCACCCACAGGACAGGCGCTCTACGAGCAGTACTTC.

This sequence joins TRBV7-9 and TRBJ2-5, with TRBD2 as a possible D gene (6 bases). The V and J ends lost 3 bases and 5 bases respectively, with 13 bases between them. This CDR3 comprises 14 residues. Germline V gene lookup returns CDR1 SEHNR and CDR2 FQNEAQ (reference sequence). CDR3 residues: CASSFGGGRETQYF. CDR3 in DNA: TGTGCCAGCAGCTTCGGGGGAGGCCGTGAGACCCAGTACTTC.

This clone was seen just once. This chain uses TRBV5-4 with TRBJ1-5, with D hard to call. CDR1 and CDR2 (germline): SGHNT, YYREEE (reference sequence). This CDR3 spans 14 amino acids. The V and J ends lost 4 bases and 7 bases respectively, with 15 bases between them. CDR3 in DNA: TGTGCCAGCAGCCAAGATGAAGGAACCCAGCCCCAGCATTTT. Its protein is CASSQDEGTQPQHF.

This clone was observed a few times. V is TRBV11-2 and J is TRBJ1-2; the match to TRBD1 covers 9 bases. CDR3 size: 14 residues. Trimming took 5 bases from V and 4 from J; bases not matched to a gene: 5. The germline CDR1 and CDR2 sequences are SGHAT and FQNNGV. CDR3 amino acids: CASSTTTGGYGYTF. DNA of the CDR3: TGTGCCAGCAGCACCACGACAGGGGGCTATGGCTACACCTTC.

This clone turned up a few times. The chain is built from TRBV4-1 and TRBJ2-3; either TRBD1 or TRBD2 may supply D (5 bases each). Germline V CDR1 and CDR2: MGHRA, YSYEKL. This CDR3 is built from 19 residues. Trimming took off 2 bases at V and 5 bases at J, with 26 bases between the two ends. CDR3 DNA sequence: TGCGCCAGCAGCCAACTTCTTTCCGGGGCAGGGACGCGAGGAGATACGCAGTATTTT. Encoded protein: CASSQLLSGAGTRGDTQYF.

This clone was seen a handful of times. V and J are TRBV5-8 and TRBJ2-1; perhaps TRBD2 as D (6 bases). V dropped 5 bases and J dropped 6 bases, with 18 bases sitting between them. The CDR3 covers 15 residues. The V gene's germline CDR1 is SGHTS and CDR2 YDEGEE. The CDR3 DNA follows: TGTGCCAGCAGACAACGCGGGGCAATGGGCAATGAGCAGTTCTTC. This sequence encodes CASRQRGAMGNEQFF.

The chain has TRBV10-3 and TRBJ2-1; 10 bases line up with TRBD1. V shed 6 bases and J 3 bases; nucleotides not matched to a gene: 5. CDR3 length equals 15 residues. Germline values: CDR1 ENHRY, CDR2 SYGVKD. The CDR3 loop is CAISGTGEGYNEQFF. CDR3 sequence (DNA): TGTGCCATCAGCGGGACAGGGGAGGGCTACAATGAGCAGTTCTTC.

The chain is built from TRBV5-1 and TRBJ2-5; TRBD2 agrees at 13 bases. This CDR3 region has 16 residues. CDR1 is SGHRS and CDR2 is YFSETQ in the germline V gene. The V and J ends lost 2 bases and 4 bases, in that order; junction bases with no gene match: 5. The chain's CDR3 is CASSFGLAGDGETQYF. DNA of the CDR3: TGCGCCAGCAGCTTCGGACTAGCGGGAGATGGAGAGACCCAGTACTTC.

The rearrangement joins TRBV9 to TRBJ2-7, with 7 bases identical to TRBD2. The junction had 4 bases not matched to a gene; V was cut back by 3 bases and J by 1 base. Looked up from germline, CDR1 is SGDLS and CDR2 is YYNGEE. The CDR3 runs 14 residues. The CDR3 sequence: CASSASGLSYEQYF. The CDR3 DNA reads TGTGCCAGCAGCGCTTCGGGACTATCCTACGAGCAGTACTTC.

The gene calls are TRBV25-1 and TRBJ2-1, with 8 bases lining up with TRBD2. The CDR3 is 16 residues long. In germline, CDR1 is MGHDK, CDR2 SYGVNS. V lost 5 bases and J lost 7; bases outside the gene matches: 13. For the CDR3, the DNA is TGTGCCAGCAGTCAAAATACGGGAGGGCCGGGTAATGAGCAGTTCTTC. As protein: CASSQNTGGPGNEQFF.

The J gene is TRBJ1-2, the V gene TRBV11-1, with D hard to call. The CDR3 is 13 amino acids. The germline CDR1 and CDR2 sequences are SGHAT and FQDESV (reference sequence). Trimming took off 5 bases at V and 4 bases at J, with 11 bases between the two ends. The chain's CDR3 is CASSMGFLYGYTF. The CDR3 region has the DNA TGTGCCAGCAGCATGGGATTTCTCTATGGCTACACCTTC.

This chain links TRBV2 with TRBJ1-2; TRBD1 matches at 7 bases. Unmatched junction bases numbered 0, after V lost 3 bases and J lost 5 bases. CDR1 and CDR2 from the germline V gene are SNHLY and FYNNEI. The CDR3 contains 12 residues. CDR3 protein: CASSEGQYGYTF. CDR3 coding DNA: TGTGCCAGCAGTGAGGGACAGTATGGCTACACCTTC.

J is TRBJ2-4 and V is TRBV7-8, with a weak D call TRBD1 (6 bases). Germline V lookup: CDR1 SGHVS, CDR2 FQNEAQ. This CDR3 is built from 16 residues. Trimming shortened V by 5 bases and J by 2 bases, and 16 bases separated the two germline ends. DNA for the CDR3: TGTGCCAGCAGCCCATACAGGGTAGTCACCAAAAACATTCAGTACTTC. This translates into CASSPYRVVTKNIQYF.

The chain combines TRBV10-1 with TRBJ2-3; 9 nucleotides line up with TRBD2. V shed 4 bases, J shed 4 bases, and the junction held 9 bases outside the gene matches. Germline CDR1 reads WNHNN; CDR2 reads SYGVQD (reference sequence). The CDR3 extends over 16 amino acids. The CDR3 loop reads CASSGSGRIGPDTQYF. As DNA, the CDR3 is TGCGCCAGCAGTGGTAGCGGGAGAATCGGCCCAGATACGCAGTATTTT.

About this clone: Its ends do not fully match the called genes, so a read error is possible. This chain uses TRBV7-7 with TRBJ2-2; D unresolved. The CDR3 runs to 13 residues. Germline CDR1 and CDR2: SSHAT and FNYEAQ (reference sequence). The CDR3 loop is CASSPGNTGELFF. The CDR3 DNA follows: TGTGCTAGCAGCCCAGGAAACACCGGGGAGCTGTTTTTT.

This rearrangement joins TRBV19 to TRBJ2-1; 7 bases are shared with TRBD1. This CDR3 region has 16 residues. Looked up from germline, CDR1 is LNHDA and CDR2 is SQIVND (reference sequence). J lost 7 bases, V lost 5 bases, and 14 bases had no gene match. In DNA form, the CDR3 reads TGTGCCAGTAGTCGCGACAGGGTAGCATTTGGAAATGAGCAGTTCTTC. Its translation: CASSRDRVAFGNEQFF.